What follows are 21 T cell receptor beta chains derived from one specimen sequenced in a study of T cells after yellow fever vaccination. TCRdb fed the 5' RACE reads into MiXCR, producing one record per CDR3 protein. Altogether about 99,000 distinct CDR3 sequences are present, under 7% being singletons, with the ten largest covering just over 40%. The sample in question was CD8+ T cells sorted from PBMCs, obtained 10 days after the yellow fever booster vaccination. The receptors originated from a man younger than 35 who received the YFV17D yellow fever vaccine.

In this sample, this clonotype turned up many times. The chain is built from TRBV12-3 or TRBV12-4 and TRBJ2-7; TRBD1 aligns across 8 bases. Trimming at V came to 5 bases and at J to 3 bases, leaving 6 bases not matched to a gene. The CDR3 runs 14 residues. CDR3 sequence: CASSPGTGDYEQYF. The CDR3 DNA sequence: TGTGCCAGCAGTCCGGGGACAGGCGACTACGAGCAGTACTTC.

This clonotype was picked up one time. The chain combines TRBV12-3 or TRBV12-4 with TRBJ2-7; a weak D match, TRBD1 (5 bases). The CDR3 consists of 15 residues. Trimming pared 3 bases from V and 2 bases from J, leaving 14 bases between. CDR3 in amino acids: CASSFGQGAPYEQYF. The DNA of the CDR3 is TGTGCCAGCAGTTTTGGTCAAGGGGCACCCTACGAGCAGTACTTC.

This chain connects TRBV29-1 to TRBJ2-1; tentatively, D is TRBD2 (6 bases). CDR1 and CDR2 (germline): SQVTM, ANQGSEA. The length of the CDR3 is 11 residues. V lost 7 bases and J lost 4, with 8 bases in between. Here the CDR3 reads CSGDWYNEQFF. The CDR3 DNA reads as TGCAGCGGGGACTGGTACAATGAGCAGTTCTTC.

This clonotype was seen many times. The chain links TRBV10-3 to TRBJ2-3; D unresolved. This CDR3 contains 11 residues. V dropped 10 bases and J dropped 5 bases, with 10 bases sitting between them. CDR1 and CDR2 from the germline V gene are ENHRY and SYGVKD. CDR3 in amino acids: CATQAGDTQYF. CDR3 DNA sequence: TGTGCCACCCAGGCTGGAGATACGCAGTATTTT.

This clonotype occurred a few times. The CDR3 DNA reads TGCAGCGTCTTAAGGGGGCACACAGATACGCAGTATTTT. Its protein product is CSVLRGHTDTQYF. The chain recombines TRBV29-1 with TRBJ2-3, with 7 nucleotides matching TRBD1. Trimming cost V 6 bases and J 2 bases; bases outside gene matches: 5. Germline lookup yields CDR1 SQVTM and CDR2 ANQGSEA. The CDR3 is 13 residues long.

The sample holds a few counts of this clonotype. The CDR3 DNA reads as TGTGCCAGCACCAACTCGAGGGGCTACTATGGCTACACCTTC. It is translated as CASTNSRGYYGYTF. The chain couples TRBV6-2 or TRBV6-3 to TRBJ1-2; a possible D gene is TRBD1 (5 bases). The CDR3 length is 14 residues. Trimming shortened V by 7 bases and J by 3 bases, and 15 bases separated the two germline ends. The germline CDR1 and CDR2 sequences are MNHEY and SVGEGT.

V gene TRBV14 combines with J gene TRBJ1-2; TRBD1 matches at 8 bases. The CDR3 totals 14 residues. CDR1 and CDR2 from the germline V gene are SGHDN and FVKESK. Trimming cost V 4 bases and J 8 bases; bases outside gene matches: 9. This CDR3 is CASSLTQGAEGYTF. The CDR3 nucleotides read TGTGCCAGCAGCCTAACCCAGGGGGCGGAGGGCTACACCTTC. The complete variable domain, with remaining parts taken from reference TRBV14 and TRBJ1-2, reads EAGVTQFPSHSVIEKGQTVTLRCDPISGHDNLYWYRRVMGKEIKFLLHFVKESKQDESGMPNNRFLAERTGGTYSTLKVQPAELEDSGVYFCASSLTQGAEGYTFGSGTRLTVV.

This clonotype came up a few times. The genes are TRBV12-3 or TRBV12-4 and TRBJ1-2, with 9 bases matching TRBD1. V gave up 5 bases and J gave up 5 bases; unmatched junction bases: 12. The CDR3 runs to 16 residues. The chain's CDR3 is CASSPISVQGAYGYTF. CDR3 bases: TGTGCCAGCAGTCCGATATCAGTACAGGGGGCTTATGGCTACACCTTC.

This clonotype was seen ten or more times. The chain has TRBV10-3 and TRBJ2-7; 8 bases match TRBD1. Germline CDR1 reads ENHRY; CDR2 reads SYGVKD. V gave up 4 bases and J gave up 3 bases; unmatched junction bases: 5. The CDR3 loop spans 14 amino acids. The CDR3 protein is CAISAGTGYYEQYF. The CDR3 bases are TGTGCCATCAGTGCGGGGACAGGATACTACGAGCAGTACTTC.

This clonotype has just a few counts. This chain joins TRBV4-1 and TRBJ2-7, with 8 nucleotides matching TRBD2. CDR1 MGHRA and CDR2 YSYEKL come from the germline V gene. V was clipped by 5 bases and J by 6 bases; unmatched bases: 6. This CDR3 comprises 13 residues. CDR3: CASSSRGGAEQYV. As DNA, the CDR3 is TGCGCCAGCAGCTCCCGGGGGGGGGCCGAGCAGTACGTC.

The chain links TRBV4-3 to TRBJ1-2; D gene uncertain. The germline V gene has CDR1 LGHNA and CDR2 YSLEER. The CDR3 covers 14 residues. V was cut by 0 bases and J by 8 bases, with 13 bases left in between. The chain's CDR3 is CASSQDPVGKGYTF. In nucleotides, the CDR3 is TGCGCCAGCAGCCAAGACCCCGTCGGGAAGGGCTACACCTTC.

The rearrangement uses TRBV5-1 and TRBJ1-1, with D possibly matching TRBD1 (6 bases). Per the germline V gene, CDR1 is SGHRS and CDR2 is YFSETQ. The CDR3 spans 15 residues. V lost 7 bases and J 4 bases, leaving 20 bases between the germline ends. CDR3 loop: CASAEGDGQTTEAFF. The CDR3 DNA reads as TGCGCCAGCGCGGAGGGGGACGGACAGACCACTGAAGCTTTCTTT. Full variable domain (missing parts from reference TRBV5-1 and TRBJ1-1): KAGVTQTPRYLIKTRGQQVTLSCSPISGHRSVSWYQQTPGQGLQFLFEYFSETQRNKGNFPGRFSGRQFSNSRSEMNVSTLELGDSALYLCASAEGDGQTTEAFFGQGTRLTVV.

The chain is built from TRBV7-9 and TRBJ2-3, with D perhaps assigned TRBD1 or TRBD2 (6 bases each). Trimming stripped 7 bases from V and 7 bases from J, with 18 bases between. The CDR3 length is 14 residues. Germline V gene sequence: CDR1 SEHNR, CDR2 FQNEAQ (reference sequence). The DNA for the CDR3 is TGTGCCAGCAAGGGGGAGGCAGACAGGTATACGCAGTATTTT. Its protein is CASKGEADRYTQYF. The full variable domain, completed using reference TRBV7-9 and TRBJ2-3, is DTGVSQNPRHKITKRGQNVTFRCDPISEHNRLYWYRQTLGQGPEFLTYFQNEAQLEKSRLLSDRFSAERPKGSFSTLEIQRTEQGDSAMYLCASKGEADRYTQYFGPGTRLTVL.

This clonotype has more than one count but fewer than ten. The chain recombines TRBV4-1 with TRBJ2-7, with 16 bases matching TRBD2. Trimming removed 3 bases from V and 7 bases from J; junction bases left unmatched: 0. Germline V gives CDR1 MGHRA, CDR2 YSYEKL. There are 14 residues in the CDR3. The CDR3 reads CASSQGLAGGEQYF. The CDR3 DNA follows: TGCGCCAGCAGCCAGGGACTAGCGGGAGGGGAGCAGTACTTC.

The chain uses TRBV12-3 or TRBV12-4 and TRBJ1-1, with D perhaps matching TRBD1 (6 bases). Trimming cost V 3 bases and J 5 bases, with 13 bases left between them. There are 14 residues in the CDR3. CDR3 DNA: TGTGCCAGCAGTTTCGGGTCTACAGGGACTGAAGCTTTCTTT. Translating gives CASSFGSTGTEAFF.

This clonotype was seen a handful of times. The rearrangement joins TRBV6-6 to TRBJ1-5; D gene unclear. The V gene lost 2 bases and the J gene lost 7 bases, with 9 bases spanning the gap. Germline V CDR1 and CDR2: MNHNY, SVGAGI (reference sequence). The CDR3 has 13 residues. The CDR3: CASSYSVEQPQHF. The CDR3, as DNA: TGTGCCAGCAGTTACAGTGTGGAACAGCCCCAGCATTTT.

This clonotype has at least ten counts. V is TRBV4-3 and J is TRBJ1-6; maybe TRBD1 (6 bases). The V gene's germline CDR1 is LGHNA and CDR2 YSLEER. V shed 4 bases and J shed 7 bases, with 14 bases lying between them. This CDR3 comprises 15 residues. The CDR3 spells CASSPWPGGNSPLHF. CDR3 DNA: TGCGCCAGCAGCCCTTGGCCCGGGGGCAATTCACCCCTCCACTTT.

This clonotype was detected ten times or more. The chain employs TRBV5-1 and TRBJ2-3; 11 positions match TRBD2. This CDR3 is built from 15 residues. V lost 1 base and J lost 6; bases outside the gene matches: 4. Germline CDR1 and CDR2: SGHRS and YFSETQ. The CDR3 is CASSLTSGGSDTQYF. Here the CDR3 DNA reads TGCGCCAGCAGCTTGACTAGCGGGGGCTCGGATACGCAGTATTTT.

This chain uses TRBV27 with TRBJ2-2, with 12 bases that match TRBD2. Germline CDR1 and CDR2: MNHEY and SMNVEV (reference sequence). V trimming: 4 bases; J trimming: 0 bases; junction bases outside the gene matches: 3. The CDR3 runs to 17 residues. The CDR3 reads CASSSTSGGPNTGELFF. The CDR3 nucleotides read TGTGCCAGCAGTTCGACTAGCGGGGGCCCGAACACCGGGGAGCTGTTTTTT.

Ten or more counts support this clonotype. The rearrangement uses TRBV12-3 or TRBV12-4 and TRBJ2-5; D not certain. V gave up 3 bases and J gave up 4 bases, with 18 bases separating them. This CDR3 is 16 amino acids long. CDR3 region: CASSLPLASAGETQYF. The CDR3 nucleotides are TGTGCCAGCAGTTTGCCCCTCGCGTCAGCTGGAGAGACCCAGTACTTC.

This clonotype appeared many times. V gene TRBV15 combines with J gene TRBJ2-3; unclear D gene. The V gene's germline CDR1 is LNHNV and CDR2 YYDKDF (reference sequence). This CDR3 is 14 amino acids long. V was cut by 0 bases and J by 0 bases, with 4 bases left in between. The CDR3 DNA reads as TGTGCCACCAGCAGAGAAACTAGCACAGATACGCAGTATTTT. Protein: CATSRETSTDTQYF.